This T cell receptor beta chain was sequenced during a study of OX40 agonist ivuxolimab in advanced cancers. At the level of the study: Ivuxolimab, an agonist antibody against OX40 (CD134), was given to patients. Regarding the study as a whole: Both CD4+ and CD8+ T cell populations in blood had undergone clonal expansion by week 6 at 0.1 to 3.0 mg/kg. Near-lowest levels of clonal expansion characterized partial responders at 0.1-3.0 mg/kg.

Cycle 7 day 1, cycle 4 day 1, and baseline were the timepoints at which blood was sampled. The data were produced by immunoSEQ multiplex PCR, yet TCRdb's version contains in-frame clones alone and is incomplete. The top ten clones hold about 5% of a sample with about 70,000 clones, around 80% of them seen once. The CDR3 has 17 amino acids. The germline V gene has CDR1 SEHNR and CDR2 FQNEAQ (reference sequence). With respect to this clone: The antigen remains unidentified. Compared with germline, one end of the junction differs, possibly owing to a read error.

This clonotype originated in an adult with an advanced solid tumor such as melanoma, head and neck, liver or kidney cancer. The specimen was CD4+ or CD8+ T cells sorted from blood, collected in a trial of the OX40 agonist ivuxolimab. The V gene is TRBV7-9, the J gene TRBJ1-4, with D possibly TRBD1 on 6 matching bases. DNA for the CDR3: TGTGCCAGCAGCGTAGCGTCCAGGGGAACAACTAATGAAAAACTGTTTTTT. Amino acids: CASSVASRGTTNEKLFF.